This entry lists 30 T cell receptor beta chains sequenced from one sample in a study of blood T cell repertoires in COVID-19. Repertoires were generated with immunoSEQ multiplex PCR, while TCRdb's copy carries only in-frame clones and drops some. The repertoire holds hundreds of thousands of clones, with nearly 90% as singletons. Sequencing was carried out using PBMCs or T cells enriched from blood (not recorded which). The receptors were sampled from a young woman with acute COVID-19.

The chain employs TRBV4-1 and TRBJ1-6, with D possibly being TRBD1 (5 bases). Germline V CDR1 and CDR2: MGHRA, YSYEKL. V was trimmed by 0 bases and J by 10 bases, leaving 22 bases between them. The CDR3 covers 18 residues. CDR3 sequence: CASSQEVLRGAIISPLHF. The CDR3 bases are TGCGCCAGCAGCCAAGAAGTTCTAAGGGGCGCGATAATCTCACCCCTCCACTTT.

There are a few counts of this clone. The chain uses TRBV3-1 (or the pseudogene TRBV3-2) and TRBJ1-2; tentative D call: TRBD1 (5 bases). The CDR3 contains 11 residues. Germline loops: CDR1 LGHDT, CDR2 YNNKEL (reference sequence). V was clipped by 4 bases and J by 8 bases, with 8 bases between them. This CDR3 reads CASSLQGGYTF. For the CDR3, the DNA is TGTGCCAGCAGCCTTCAGGGAGGCTACACCTTC.

The chain joins TRBV4-3 to TRBJ1-5; D uncertain. The CDR3 extends over 13 amino acids. Trimming shortened V by 0 bases and J by 4 bases, and 4 bases separated the two germline ends. Germline CDR1 reads LGHNA; CDR2 reads YSLEER. The DNA for the CDR3 is TGCGCCAGCAGCCAAGACAGGAATCAGCCCCAGCATTTT. Translation gives CASSQDRNQPQHF.

This clone appeared many times. The chain joins TRBV18 to TRBJ1-2; no clear D gene. There are 15 residues in the CDR3. Germline V lookup: CDR1 KGHSH, CDR2 LQKENI. Trimming cost V 3 bases and J 3 bases, with 14 bases left between them. This CDR3 is CASSPRDMIDYGYTF. The CDR3 DNA reads TGTGCCAGCTCACCTAGAGACATGATAGACTATGGCTACACCTTC.

The V and J genes are TRBV5-6 and TRBJ1-2, with D tentatively TRBD1 (6 bases). The CDR3 sequence is 13 residues long. Per the germline V gene, CDR1 is SGHDT and CDR2 is YYEEEE. V was trimmed by 4 bases and J by 4 bases, leaving 11 bases between them. CDR3 bases: TGTGCCAGCAGCCTGACAGGACCCTATGGCTACACCTTC. Encoded protein: CASSLTGPYGYTF.

The chain recombines TRBV27 with TRBJ1-6; maybe TRBD1 (6 bases). V was clipped by 3 bases and J by 10 bases, with 19 bases between them. The germline CDR1 and CDR2 sequences are MNHEY and SMNVEV (reference sequence). This CDR3 is 16 amino acids long. CDR3 nucleotide sequence: TGTGCCAGCAGTTTTAAACCGGGACACGCGGTGTCACCCCTCCACTTT. This codes for CASSFKPGHAVSPLHF.

This chain uses TRBV7-6 with TRBJ1-6; D might be TRBD1 (6 bases). The ends were cut back, 1 base at V and 8 bases at J, with 12 bases in the middle. Germline V lookup: CDR1 SGHVS, CDR2 FNYEAQ. The CDR3 runs to 15 residues. The CDR3 nucleotides read TGTGCCAGCAGCTTAGAACAGGGAAGGGATTCACCCCTCCACTTT. Its translation: CASSLEQGRDSPLHF.

This sequence joins TRBV28 and TRBJ2-7, with 9 bases aligning to TRBD2. Germline V CDR1 and CDR2: MDHEN, SYDVKM. V dropped 6 bases and J dropped 3; count of bases not matched to a gene: 15. The CDR3 has 17 residues. The CDR3 loop reads CASSPTGPTSGIYEQYF. CDR3 bases: TGTGCCAGCAGCCCAACAGGTCCGACTAGCGGAATCTACGAGCAGTACTTC.

This rearrangement joins TRBV28 to TRBJ1-3, with D unresolved. V lost 3 bases to trimming and J lost 5 bases, with 14 bases between them. The CDR3 has 15 amino acids. The germline V gene encodes CDR1 MDHEN and CDR2 SYDVKM. CDR3 in amino acids: CASSFRETHRNTIYF. The CDR3 DNA reads TGTGCCAGCAGTTTTAGGGAGACCCACAGAAACACCATATATTTT.

Note on this clone: Additional DNA sequences in this sample encode the identical CDR3. This chain joins TRBV6-5 and TRBJ1-2; D is perhaps TRBD1 (6 bases). This CDR3 has 13 amino acids. Trimming removed 2 bases at V and 4 bases at J, with 8 bases between. Germline CDR1 is MNHEY and CDR2 is SVGAGI. DNA of the CDR3: TGTGCCAGCAGTTACCGAGGGGGCTATGGCTACACCTTC. Translating it yields CASSYRGGYGYTF.

The V gene is TRBV5-5, the J gene TRBJ2-5; D possibly corresponds to TRBD1 (6 bases). CDR3 length: 14 amino acids. Germline CDR1 is SGHKS and CDR2 is YYEKEE (reference sequence). V shed 0 bases and J shed 5 bases, with 11 bases lying between them. The CDR3, as DNA: TGTGCCAGCAGCTTGGACAGGGTTGGGGAGACCCAGTACTTC. This sequence encodes CASSLDRVGETQYF.

The chain recombines TRBV18 with TRBJ1-5; D ambiguous. The germline V gene encodes CDR1 KGHSH and CDR2 LQKENI. The CDR3 loop spans 15 amino acids. Trimming removed 0 bases at V and 7 bases at J, with 13 bases between. In nucleotides, the CDR3 is TGTGCCAGCTCACCACCCTATGAGGTGAACCAGCCCCAGCATTTT. Translation gives CASSPPYEVNQPQHF.

This clone was counted between two and nine times. This chain connects TRBV7-6 to TRBJ1-6; 8 bases line up with TRBD1. There are 15 residues in the CDR3. Looked up from germline, CDR1 is SGHVS and CDR2 is FNYEAQ. V was pared by 3 bases and J by 7 bases, with 5 bases of the junction left unmatched. For the CDR3, the DNA is TGTGCCAGCAGCTTCGACAGGGGATTAAATTCACCCCTCCACTTT. Amino acids: CASSFDRGLNSPLHF. The complete variable domain, with remaining parts taken from reference TRBV7-6 and TRBJ1-6, reads GAGVSQSPRYKVTKRGQDVALRCDPISGHVSLYWYRQALGQGPEFLTYFNYEAQQDKSGLPNDRFSAERPEGSISTLTIQRTEQRDSAMYRCASSFDRGLNSPLHFGNGTRLTVT.

This chain links TRBV10-2 with TRBJ1-4, with TRBD1 matching over 9 bases. CDR1 WSHSY and CDR2 SAAADI come from the germline V gene. The CDR3 runs to 15 residues. The ends lost 5 bases at V and 5 bases at J; junction bases unmatched: 6. The CDR3 region has the DNA TGCGCCAGCAGTACCACAGGGGGCTTGAATGAAAAACTGTTTTTT. Translating gives CASSTTGGLNEKLFF.

The V gene is TRBV30, the J gene TRBJ1-5; D perhaps matches TRBD1 (6 bases). This CDR3 is built from 15 residues. With 2 bases removed from V and 0 bases from J, the gap between germline ends came to 11 bases. Germline CDR1 GTSNPN, CDR2 SVGIG (reference sequence). CDR3 protein: CAWSRGLGSNQPQHF. In DNA, the CDR3 is TGTGCCTGGAGTAGGGGGTTGGGTAGCAATCAGCCCCAGCATTTT.

This chain links TRBV18 with TRBJ2-7; 11 bases line up with TRBD1. This CDR3 is built from 14 residues. The junction had 6 bases not matched to a gene; V was cut back by 5 bases and J by 6 bases. Germline V lookup: CDR1 KGHSH, CDR2 LQKENI. CDR3 nucleotides: TGTGCCAGCTCAAAGGGACAGGGGGTCGTCGAGCAGTACTTC. It codes for CASSKGQGVVEQYF.

The V gene is TRBV11-2, the J gene TRBJ1-4, with 9 nucleotides matching TRBD1. V dropped 5 bases and J dropped 5; count of bases not matched to a gene: 3. This CDR3 comprises 14 residues. The germline V gene encodes CDR1 SGHAT and CDR2 FQNNGV. In nucleotides, the CDR3 is TGTGCCAGCAGCCCGACAGGGGGAAATGAAAAACTGTTTTTT. It codes for CASSPTGGNEKLFF.

The rearrangement uses TRBV19 and TRBJ1-3, with 9 bases that match TRBD1. After removal of 5 bases from V and 4 bases from J, the junction contained 6 bases not matched to a gene. Per germline, CDR1 LNHDA and CDR2 SQIVND (reference sequence). CDR3 length equals 15 residues. This CDR3 is CASSGTTGGGNTIYF. The CDR3 bases are TGTGCCAGTAGTGGGACTACAGGGGGCGGAAACACCATATATTTT. Complete variable domain (other parts from reference TRBV19 and TRBJ1-3): DGGITQSPKYLFRKEGQNVTLSCEQNLNHDAMYWYRQDPGQGLRLIYYSQIVNDFQKGDIAEGYSVSREKKESFPLTVTSAQKNPTAFYLCASSGTTGGGNTIYFGEGSWLTVV.

This clone was seen just once. The chain joins TRBV5-1 to TRBJ1-1, with TRBD1 matching over 12 bases. CDR1 SGHRS and CDR2 YFSETQ come from the germline V gene. J lost 6 bases, V lost 4 bases, and 10 bases had no gene match. The CDR3 totals 16 residues. The CDR3 loop reads CASSPGTGGFPAEAFF. CDR3 DNA: TGCGCCAGCAGCCCCGGGACAGGGGGCTTCCCGGCTGAAGCTTTCTTT.

The chain uses TRBV24-1 and TRBJ1-5, with D unclear. V lost 3 bases to trimming and J lost 3 bases, with 14 bases between them. The CDR3 is 16 amino acids. The germline gives CDR1 KGHDR, CDR2 SFDVKD. CDR3 nucleotides: TGTGCCACCAGTGATCCCGTTGCGCCCCCCAATCAGCCCCAGCATTTT. This sequence encodes CATSDPVAPPNQPQHF.

The V call is TRBV18, the J call TRBJ2-2; 7 positions agree with TRBD1. CDR3 length: 15 amino acids. V shed 1 base, J shed 4 bases, and the junction held 3 bases outside the gene matches. Germline V gives CDR1 KGHSH, CDR2 LQKENI. DNA for the CDR3: TGTGCCAGCTCACCACTAAGGGACAGCACCGGGGAGCTGTTTTTT. Its translation is CASSPLRDSTGELFF.

The chain carries TRBV10-2 and TRBJ1-5; D gene ambiguous. The germline V gene has CDR1 WSHSY and CDR2 SAAADI. Trimming shortened V by 5 bases and J by 2 bases, and 10 bases separated the two germline ends. There are 14 residues in the CDR3. CDR3 in DNA: TGCGCCAGCAGTAATCGGGTAGGCAATCAGCCCCAGCATTTT. Its translation: CASSNRVGNQPQHF.

The V call is TRBV5-4, the J call TRBJ2-7; the match to TRBD2 covers 7 bases. This CDR3 is 16 amino acids long. Per the germline V gene, CDR1 is SGHNT and CDR2 is YYREEE (reference sequence). V was clipped by 5 bases and J by 1 base; unmatched bases: 12. The chain's CDR3 is CASSPRGGRGSYEQYF. The CDR3 DNA sequence: TGTGCCAGCAGTCCTCGGGGCGGGAGAGGGTCCTACGAGCAGTACTTC.

The chain uses TRBV7-9 and TRBJ1-4, with 7 bases aligning to TRBD1. V shed 5 bases and J 7 bases; nucleotides not matched to a gene: 10. This CDR3 comprises 15 residues. CDR1 is SEHNR, CDR2 FQNEAQ, per germline (reference sequence). This CDR3 is CASSPHRGRVEKLFF. The CDR3 nucleotides read TGTGCCAGCAGCCCGCACAGGGGTCGGGTTGAAAAACTGTTTTTT.

This chain connects TRBV6-1 to TRBJ1-4; 7 bases align to TRBD1. The CDR3 extends over 13 amino acids. V gave up 3 bases and J gave up 7 bases; unmatched junction bases: 2. Germline CDR1 and CDR2: MNHNS and SASEGT. The CDR3 reads CASSDRGTEKLFF. The CDR3 bases are TGTGCCAGCAGTGACAGGGGGACTGAAAAACTGTTTTTT.

The chain joins TRBV3-1 (or the pseudogene TRBV3-2) to TRBJ2-3; 7 nucleotides agree with TRBD2. The germline V gene encodes CDR1 LGHDT and CDR2 YNNKEL (reference sequence). This CDR3 region has 16 residues. Trimming cost V 4 bases and J 5 bases; bases outside gene matches: 12. The CDR3 loop is CASSLLERRGKDTQYF. In DNA form, the CDR3 reads TGTGCCAGCAGCCTCCTGGAGAGGCGGGGGAAAGATACGCAGTATTTT.

This chain links TRBV3-1 (or the pseudogene TRBV3-2) with TRBJ2-1, with TRBD1 matching over 7 bases. Per germline, CDR1 LGHDT and CDR2 YNNKEL (reference sequence). The V and J ends lost 4 bases and 6 bases, in that order; junction bases with no gene match: 6. This CDR3 region has 14 residues. The CDR3 sequence: CASSLGTAPNEQFF. In nucleotides, the CDR3 is TGTGCCAGCAGCCTCGGGACAGCCCCCAATGAGCAGTTCTTC.

CDR3 in amino acids: CASSPTSGRARNEQFF. The CDR3 DNA sequence: TGTGCCAGCAGTCCTACTAGCGGGAGGGCCAGAAATGAGCAGTTCTTC. The genes are TRBV9 and TRBJ2-1; 13 bases agree with TRBD2. CDR3 length: 16 amino acids. CDR1 and CDR2 (germline): SGDLS, YYNGEE. V was clipped by 5 bases and J by 7 bases; unmatched bases: 9.

This clone is a singleton in its sample. The chain is built from TRBV11-2 and TRBJ2-7; 8 nucleotides match TRBD1. Unmatched junction bases numbered 17, after V lost 4 bases and J lost 3 bases. CDR1 is SGHAT, CDR2 FQNNGV, per germline. The length of the CDR3 is 18 residues. CDR3 amino acids: CASSSKTLSGQGRYEQYF. The DNA of the CDR3 is TGTGCCAGCAGCTCAAAAACCCTTTCAGGACAGGGTCGCTACGAGCAGTACTTC.

The chain couples TRBV10-3 to TRBJ1-5; D possibly corresponds to TRBD1 (5 bases). This CDR3 contains 14 residues. Germline CDR1 and CDR2: ENHRY and SYGVKD. Deletions cut 11 bases from V and 5 bases from J, with 19 bases between. The CDR3 nucleotides are TGTGCCGCCGGAGGCAGGGAGGAGGATCAGCCCCAGCATTTT. As protein: CAAGGREEDQPQHF.